This entry concerns a single TCR beta chain. Its target is not known. Treg sorting used a CD4+CD25+CD127-/low gate. The junction had 16 bases not matched to a gene; V was cut back by 6 bases and J by 3 bases. This CDR3 is built from 18 residues. Semi-nested PCR with Nested Universal Primer A followed constant-region reverse priming of full-length variable regions. A single record per CDR3 protein comes from TCRdb applying MiXCR to the 5' RACE reads. The sample contains about 57,000 distinct CDR3 sequences, 26% of which appear only once. Study-wide results and caveats: Tumor Tregs overlapped most with tumor, then blood, naive CD4+ cells. The larger cohort examined one V-J beta rearrangement, not whole repertoires.

The sequence was obtained from a female donor with breast cancer. Sequences were obtained from tumor-infiltrating Tregs sorted from the breast tumor. The chain recombines TRBV12-3 or TRBV12-4 with TRBJ2-3, with 9 bases that match TRBD2. The CDR3: CASRRRPERAGGTDTQYF. CDR3 nucleotide sequence: TGTGCCAGCAGGAGACGACCTGAACGAGCGGGAGGAACAGATACGCAGTATTTT.